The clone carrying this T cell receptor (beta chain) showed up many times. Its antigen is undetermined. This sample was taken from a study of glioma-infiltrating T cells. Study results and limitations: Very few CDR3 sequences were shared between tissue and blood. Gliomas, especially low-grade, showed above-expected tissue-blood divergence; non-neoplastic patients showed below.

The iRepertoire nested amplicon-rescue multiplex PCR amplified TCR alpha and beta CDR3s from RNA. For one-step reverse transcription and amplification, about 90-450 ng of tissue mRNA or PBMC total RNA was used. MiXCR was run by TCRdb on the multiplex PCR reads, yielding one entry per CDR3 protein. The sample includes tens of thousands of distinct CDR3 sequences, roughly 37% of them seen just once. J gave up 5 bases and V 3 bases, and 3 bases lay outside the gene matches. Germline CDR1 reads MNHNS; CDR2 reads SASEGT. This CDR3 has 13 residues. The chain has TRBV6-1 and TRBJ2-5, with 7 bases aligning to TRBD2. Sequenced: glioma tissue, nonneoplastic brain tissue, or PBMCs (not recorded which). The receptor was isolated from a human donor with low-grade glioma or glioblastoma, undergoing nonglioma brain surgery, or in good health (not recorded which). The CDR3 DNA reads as TGTGCCAGCAGTGACGCGGGAGTGGAGACCCAGTACTTC. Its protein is CASSDAGVETQYF.